This T cell receptor beta chain was captured by sequencing in a study of T cell responses to AZD1222 COVID-19 vaccine. Findings of the study overall: White British donors predominated, females outnumbered males, and clonal diversity was possibly underestimated. It was only six AZD1222 recipients who were seropositive at baseline. Reports indicate that nearly half of spike-specific TCRs are directed at unmutated variant regions. Dominant CD4 TCR responses targeted spike regions 160-218 and 743-854.

For this clone: What it recognizes is unknown.

Germline V gene sequence: CDR1 MDHEN, CDR2 SYDVKM. The CDR3 consists of 12 residues. V lost 0 bases, J lost 4 bases, and 3 bases lay in between. Sequencing used immunoSEQ multiplex PCR; TCRdb keeps in-frame clones, though not all of them. The data hold 94,000 or so clones, with nearly 90% observed a single time. The V gene is TRBV28, the J gene TRBJ1-2; D unclear. This receptor was obtained from an adult in good health. The specimen was peripheral blood, collected on day 0 of AZD1222 vaccination. The CDR3 protein is CASSLWSYGYTF. The DNA of the CDR3 is TGTGCCAGCAGTTTATGGAGCTATGGCTACACCTTC.